Presented here are 24 T cell receptor beta chains from one specimen sequenced in a study of identical twins. Each CDR3 protein is one row after TCRdb ran MiXCR on the 5' RACE reads. The data show some 460,000 distinct CDR3 sequences, 13% to 15% seen once. The sample was also linked to a second study, of yellow fever vaccine responses in identical twins.

Material for sequencing was CD4+ T cells sorted from blood. These receptors were collected from a woman younger than 35 in good health.

The J gene is TRBJ2-2, the V gene TRBV5-6, with 10 nucleotides matching TRBD2. The germline V gene has CDR1 SGHDT and CDR2 YYEEEE. Trimming cost V 2 bases and J 4 bases; bases outside gene matches: 8. The CDR3 runs 17 residues. The DNA of the CDR3 is TGTGCCAGCAGCTTTGGAGCGGGGGGGCCGGTCACCGGGGAGCTGTTTTTT. Protein sequence: CASSFGAGGPVTGELFF. The full variable domain, in which reference TRBV5-6 and TRBJ2-2 provide the parts outside the CDR3, is DAGVTQSPTHLIKTRGQQVTLRCSPKSGHDTVSWYQQALGQGPQFIFQYYEEEERQRGNFPDRFSGHQFPNYSSELNVNALLLGDSALYLCASSFGAGGPVTGELFFGEGSRLTVL.

This clonotype was found a few times. This chain links TRBV15 with TRBJ2-1; the D gene is possibly TRBD1 (6 bases). Germline loops: CDR1 LNHNV, CDR2 YYDKDF (reference sequence). Trimming took off 0 bases at V and 10 bases at J, with 16 bases between the two ends. This CDR3 comprises 15 residues. This chain's CDR3 is CATSRDMSGGWEQFF. The CDR3 DNA is TGTGCCACCAGCAGAGATATGAGTGGGGGCTGGGAGCAGTTCTTC.

This clonotype was counted between two and nine times. This rearrangement joins TRBV29-1 to TRBJ2-3, with D unresolved. The CDR3 totals 14 residues. The germline gives CDR1 SQVTM, CDR2 ANQGSEA. V shed 4 bases and J shed 4 bases, with 15 bases lying between them. The CDR3 is CSVVLAGRSDTQYF. CDR3 DNA sequence: TGCAGCGTTGTGCTCGCTGGACGGTCAGATACGCAGTATTTT.

The chain uses TRBV6-2 or TRBV6-3 and TRBJ1-5, with no clear D. The CDR3 extends over 15 amino acids. Germline values: CDR1 MNHEY, CDR2 SVGEGT. The germline V and J ends were trimmed by 6 bases and 2 bases, with 14 bases remaining between them. Here the CDR3 reads CASSNTGAGNQPQHF. In DNA form, the CDR3 reads TGTGCCAGCAGCAACACGGGTGCTGGCAATCAGCCCCAGCATTTT.

This chain uses TRBV7-2 with TRBJ1-1; 8 positions agree with TRBD1. The CDR3 has 15 amino acids. The V and J ends lost 2 bases and 7 bases, in that order; junction bases with no gene match: 9. Germline lookup yields CDR1 SGHTA and CDR2 FQGNSA. This chain's CDR3 is CASSLRWQGAGEAFF. In nucleotides, the CDR3 is TGTGCCAGCAGCTTAAGGTGGCAGGGGGCGGGTGAAGCTTTCTTT.

This clonotype turned up a few times. The V call is TRBV6-1, the J call TRBJ1-5; TRBD1 is a possible D gene (5 bases). CDR1 MNHNS and CDR2 SASEGT come from the germline V gene. The V and J ends lost 5 bases and 7 bases respectively, with 12 bases between them. CDR3 length: 13 residues. The CDR3: CASSPGWVQPQHF. Written as DNA, the CDR3 is TGTGCCAGCAGTCCAGGGTGGGTACAGCCCCAGCATTTT.

This clonotype has at least ten counts. The rearrangement joins TRBV7-8 to TRBJ2-5, with TRBD2 identical over 9 bases. The germline V gene encodes CDR1 SGHVS and CDR2 FQNEAQ. This CDR3 is 16 amino acids long. Trimming removed 1 base from V and 4 bases from J; junction bases left unmatched: 7. The CDR3 sequence is CASSLVGGGAGETQYF. The CDR3 DNA is TGTGCCAGCAGCTTAGTCGGCGGGGGGGCGGGAGAGACCCAGTACTTC.

The V call is TRBV2, the J call TRBJ1-5, with D possibly TRBD1 on 5 matching bases. This CDR3 has 13 amino acids. The V gene's germline CDR1 is SNHLY and CDR2 FYNNEI. The V end was cut by 7 bases, the J end by 4 bases, with 11 bases between. For the CDR3, the DNA is TGTGCCAGCATCGCCGGGGCAAATCAGCCCCAGCATTTT. It encodes CASIAGANQPQHF.

The chain recombines TRBV18 with TRBJ2-7; TRBD2 might be the D (5 bases). CDR3 length: 13 amino acids. The germline CDR1 and CDR2 sequences are KGHSH and LQKENI. V shed 6 bases and J shed 3 bases, with 12 bases lying between them. CDR3 in amino acids: CASSPGRDYEQYF. For the CDR3, the DNA is TGTGCCAGCTCCCCTGGACGGGACTACGAGCAGTACTTC.

The chain joins TRBV7-2 to TRBJ2-1, with D perhaps matching TRBD1 (6 bases). The germline V gene encodes CDR1 SGHTA and CDR2 FQGNSA. V shed 3 bases and J shed 2 bases, with 14 bases lying between them. The CDR3 runs to 16 residues. The DNA for the CDR3 is TGTGCCAGCAGCTTCCGACAGGACCGCCCCTACAATGAGCAGTTCTTC. This codes for CASSFRQDRPYNEQFF.

The chain employs TRBV12-3 or TRBV12-4 and TRBJ2-3, with unresolved D. V lost 3 bases and J lost 0, with 7 bases in between. CDR3 length: 14 amino acids. CDR3 bases: TGTGCCAGCAGTTTCAGCCTTAGCACAGATACGCAGTATTTT. It specifies CASSFSLSTDTQYF.

In this sample, this clonotype turned up a few times. The chain joins TRBV20-1 to TRBJ2-1; 8 bases fit TRBD2. Per germline, CDR1 DFQATT and CDR2 SNEGSKA (reference sequence). V lost 6 bases, J lost 4 bases, and 8 bases stayed unmatched. The CDR3 has 14 residues. The CDR3 sequence is CSAMLAGAYNEQFF. The CDR3 DNA reads TGCAGTGCCATGCTAGCGGGTGCTTACAATGAGCAGTTCTTC.

Comment on this clonotype: A much larger clone differs by one base, so this may be a read error. The chain uses TRBV18 and TRBJ2-7, with TRBD1 matching over 7 bases. With V trimmed by 0 bases and J by 3 bases, 2 bases remained unmatched. The V gene's germline CDR1 is KGHSH and CDR2 LQKENI. The CDR3 extends over 14 amino acids. CDR3 region: CASSPPGQIYEQYF. The CDR3, as DNA: TGTGCCAGCTCACCACCGGGACAGATCTACGAGCAGTACTTC.

The rearrangement links TRBV29-1 to TRBJ2-1; 10 bases are shared with TRBD1. Germline trimming cut 7 bases from V and 7 bases from J; bases unmatched to any gene: 4. The CDR3 totals 12 residues. From germline, CDR1 is SQVTM and CDR2 ANQGSEA. The CDR3 coding sequence is TGCAGCGGAAGACAGGGGGCAAATGAGCAGTTCTTC. This gives the protein CSGRQGANEQFF.

At least ten counts were recorded for this clonotype. The V gene is TRBV6-6, the J gene TRBJ1-1; D gene uncertain. V was clipped by 0 bases and J by 11 bases, with 10 bases between them. The CDR3 is 12 amino acids. From germline, CDR1 is MNHNY and CDR2 SVGAGI (reference sequence). This CDR3 is CASSYSTPDAFF. DNA for the CDR3: TGTGCCAGCAGTTACTCGACCCCCGACGCTTTCTTT.

In this sample, this clonotype turned up a few times. The chain carries TRBV11-2 and TRBJ2-7; 16 nucleotides match TRBD2. The length of the CDR3 is 18 residues. V gave up 1 base and J gave up 6 bases; unmatched junction bases: 9. CDR1 and CDR2 from the germline V gene are SGHAT and FQNNGV. For the CDR3, the DNA is TGTGCCAGCAGCTTAGTCTCCGGGACTAGCGGGAGGGCCGGCGAGCAGTACTTC. Amino acid sequence: CASSLVSGTSGRAGEQYF.

The rearrangement links TRBV29-1 to TRBJ2-7; D gene unclear. Germline V CDR1 and CDR2: SQVTM, ANQGSEA. This CDR3 is built from 16 residues. V was cut by 0 bases and J by 4 bases, with 19 bases left in between. The CDR3 nucleotides are TGCAGCGTTGAAGATTTCCGTCCGGATTCCGGGTACGAGCAGTACTTC. Its protein product is CSVEDFRPDSGYEQYF.

The chain uses TRBV5-1 and TRBJ2-4; D gene unclear. V dropped 0 bases and J dropped 4 bases, with 11 bases sitting between them. From germline, CDR1 is SGHRS and CDR2 YFSETQ. CDR3 length equals 15 residues. The CDR3, as DNA: TGCGCCAGCAGCTTGGCCGTGGCGCAAAAAAACATTCAGTACTTC. Translating it yields CASSLAVAQKNIQYF. The variable domain in full, completed from reference TRBV5-1 and TRBJ2-4, reads KAGVTQTPRYLIKTRGQQVTLSCSPISGHRSVSWYQQTPGQGLQFLFEYFSETQRNKGNFPGRFSGRQFSNSRSEMNVSTLELGDSALYLCASSLAVAQKNIQYFGAGTRLSVL.

At least ten counts were recorded for this clonotype. This chain links TRBV7-6 with TRBJ2-2, with a weak D call TRBD2 (5 bases). CDR3 size: 15 residues. Per the germline V gene, CDR1 is SGHVS and CDR2 is FNYEAQ. The germline V and J ends were trimmed by 2 bases and 4 bases, with 11 bases remaining between them. The CDR3 sequence is CASSLLEGPTGELFF. The CDR3 bases are TGTGCCAGCAGCTTACTTGAGGGTCCCACCGGGGAGCTGTTTTTT.

This clonotype came up many times. The chain has TRBV5-1 and TRBJ2-7, with D maybe TRBD2 (5 bases). The CDR3 runs 14 residues. Germline V gene lookup returns CDR1 SGHRS and CDR2 YFSETQ. Trimming pared 0 bases from V and 7 bases from J, leaving 14 bases between. The CDR3 is CASSLVGGHGEQYF. The DNA of the CDR3 is TGCGCCAGCAGCTTGGTTGGAGGTCATGGGGAGCAGTACTTC.

The V call is TRBV7-2, the J call TRBJ2-5, with 13 bases aligning to TRBD2. CDR1 and CDR2 (germline): SGHTA, FQGNSA. CDR3 size: 17 residues. The V and J ends lost 5 bases and 0 bases, in that order; junction bases with no gene match: 6. CDR3 sequence reads: CASSLGTSGIDQETQYF. The DNA of the CDR3 is TGTGCCAGCAGCCTCGGGACTAGCGGGATCGACCAAGAGACCCAGTACTTC.

This clonotype has more than one count but fewer than ten. This sequence joins TRBV7-2 and TRBJ2-3; D not resolved. The germline V gene has CDR1 SGHTA and CDR2 FQGNSA. Trimming took off 5 bases at V and 2 bases at J, with 11 bases between the two ends. The CDR3 totals 14 residues. The CDR3 here is CASSVTHYTDTQYF. The DNA for the CDR3 is TGTGCCAGCAGCGTGACTCATTACACAGATACGCAGTATTTT.

The chain is built from TRBV5-1 and TRBJ2-1, with 11 nucleotides matching TRBD2. V shed 4 bases and J 7 bases; nucleotides not matched to a gene: 1. Germline-derived CDR1 and CDR2 are SGHRS and YFSETQ. The CDR3 length is 13 residues. This CDR3 is CASSRLAGNEQFF. CDR3 in DNA: TGCGCCAGCAGCAGACTAGCGGGGAATGAGCAGTTCTTC.

The V gene is TRBV20-1, the J gene TRBJ2-2, with D tentatively TRBD1 (6 bases). This CDR3 is built from 14 residues. V dropped 1 base and J dropped 6 bases, with 12 bases sitting between them. Germline-derived CDR1 and CDR2 are DFQATT and SNEGSKA (reference sequence). CDR3 protein: CSARVWTVAGELFF. The DNA for the CDR3 is TGCAGTGCTAGAGTATGGACAGTTGCCGGGGAGCTGTTTTTT.